The 17 T cell receptor beta chains below all came from one sample that was sequenced in a study of blood T cell repertoires in COVID-19. TCRdb's copy holds only in-frame clones and misses some; the assay was immunoSEQ multiplex PCR. The data hold roughly 73,000 clones, with roughly 70% observed a single time. The sequenced material came from peripheral blood. These receptors all stem from an older man with acute or convalescent COVID-19.

This chain connects TRBV7-2 to TRBJ1-6; perhaps TRBD1 as D (6 bases). Germline-derived CDR1 and CDR2 are SGHTA and FQGNSA. V was clipped by 2 bases and J by 4 bases, with 9 bases between them. The CDR3 runs 15 residues. The CDR3 is CASSLTGLYNSPLHF. The CDR3 nucleotides are TGTGCCAGCAGCTTAACAGGGTTATATAATTCACCCCTCCACTTT.

This clone has more than one count but fewer than ten. This chain links TRBV3-1 (or the pseudogene TRBV3-2) with TRBJ2-3, with D tentatively TRBD1 (6 bases). Trimming removed 1 base at V and 4 bases at J, with 12 bases between. This CDR3 spans 15 amino acids. Per the germline V gene, CDR1 is LGHDT and CDR2 is YNNKEL (reference sequence). The CDR3 DNA is TGTGCCAGCAGCCAAGTGACAGGCTTAGCAGATACGCAGTATTTT. Protein product: CASSQVTGLADTQYF.

The genes are TRBV19 and TRBJ1-5; no clear D gene. Germline CDR1 reads LNHDA; CDR2 reads SQIVND (reference sequence). The CDR3 has 12 residues. V gave up 5 bases and J gave up 11 bases, with 13 bases separating them. CDR3 nucleotide sequence: TGTGCCAGTAGTGAACGTGGCCTAGCCCAGCATTTT. Amino acid sequence: CASSERGLAQHF.

The chain uses TRBV4-3 and TRBJ1-5; D remains ambiguous. The germline CDR1 and CDR2 sequences are LGHNA and YSLEER. CDR3 length: 15 amino acids. The ends were cut back, 0 bases at V and 1 base at J, with 7 bases in the middle. The CDR3 loop reads CASSQDDKSNQPQHF. In DNA form, the CDR3 reads TGCGCCAGCAGCCAAGATGACAAAAGCAATCAGCCCCAGCATTTT.

The V and J genes are TRBV19 and TRBJ2-3; D may be TRBD2 (5 bases). CDR1 LNHDA and CDR2 SQIVND come from the germline V gene (reference sequence). The CDR3 length is 14 residues. V lost 7 bases, J lost 5 bases, and 16 bases lay in between. The CDR3 nucleotides read TGTGCCAGTAAGGCGTGGGGAGTAGGAGATACGCAGTATTTT. Translation: CASKAWGVGDTQYF.

The chain recombines TRBV27 with TRBJ2-1, with TRBD2 matching over 11 bases. The V gene end was trimmed by 1 base and the J gene end by 8 bases; junction bases not matched to a gene: 7. There are 16 residues in the CDR3. The germline V gene encodes CDR1 MNHEY and CDR2 SMNVEV (reference sequence). The CDR3 bases are TGTGCCAGCAGTTTATATTGGACTAGCGGGCTCGATGAGCAGTTCTTC. Encoded protein: CASSLYWTSGLDEQFF.

The chain recombines TRBV4-3 with TRBJ1-2, with D perhaps TRBD1 (6 bases). Germline CDR1 LGHNA, CDR2 YSLEER. This CDR3 comprises 15 residues. V was trimmed by 0 bases and J by 4 bases, leaving 12 bases between them. The CDR3 sequence is CASSQEGTGIYGYTF. CDR3 nucleotides: TGCGCCAGCAGCCAAGAAGGTACAGGGATCTATGGCTACACCTTC.

This clone was seen ten or more times. The rearrangement uses TRBV27 and TRBJ2-1; a possible D gene is TRBD1 (5 bases). Germline lookup yields CDR1 MNHEY and CDR2 SMNVEV (reference sequence). CDR3 length equals 15 residues. V dropped 1 base and J dropped 5 bases, with 12 bases sitting between them. The CDR3 DNA reads as TGTGCCAGCAGTTTATACCCAGGGTGGAACAATGAGCAGTTCTTC. Amino acids: CASSLYPGWNNEQFF.

This sequence joins TRBV7-2 and TRBJ2-1; TRBD2 agrees at 8 bases. The CDR3 loop spans 15 amino acids. With V trimmed by 2 bases and J by 7 bases, 7 bases remained unmatched. Germline CDR1 reads SGHTA; CDR2 reads FQGNSA. Here the CDR3 DNA reads TGTGCCAGCAGCTTAATTAGCGGGAACGGAAATGAGCAGTTCTTC. Translated, it gives CASSLISGNGNEQFF.

This clone occurred once. The chain is built from TRBV7-9 and TRBJ2-7; 7 bases agree with TRBD1. V was clipped by 5 bases and J by 4 bases; unmatched bases: 11. CDR1 and CDR2 (germline): SEHNR, FQNEAQ (reference sequence). The CDR3 runs 15 residues. DNA for the CDR3: TGTGCCAGCAGCGCCACTACAGGGGCTTTGTACGAGCAGTACTTC. Translating it yields CASSATTGALYEQYF.

This chain links TRBV29-1 with TRBJ2-5; perhaps TRBD1 as D (6 bases). The CDR3 is 13 residues long. V was trimmed by 3 bases and J by 4 bases, leaving 12 bases between them. In germline, CDR1 is SQVTM, CDR2 ANQGSEA. This CDR3 reads CSVDPTGRETQYF. CDR3 coding DNA: TGCAGCGTTGATCCCACAGGGAGAGAGACCCAGTACTTC.

The chain recombines TRBV7-2 with TRBJ2-1; 11 bases are a match to TRBD2. Germline V gene lookup returns CDR1 SGHTA and CDR2 FQGNSA. The J segment lost 4 bases and the V segment lost 5 bases, leaving 4 bases of the junction unmatched. The CDR3 runs to 15 residues. The CDR3 here is CASSPTSGSYNEQFF. The CDR3 DNA reads TGTGCCAGCAGCCCTACTAGCGGGAGTTACAATGAGCAGTTCTTC. Together with reference TRBV7-2 and TRBJ2-1, the CDR3 gives the full variable domain: GAGVSQSPSNKVTEKGKDVELRCDPISGHTALYWYRQSLGQGLEFLIYFQGNSAPDKSGLPSDRFSAERTGGSVSTLTIQRTQQEDSAVYLCASSPTSGSYNEQFFGPGTRLTVL.

This rearrangement joins TRBV6-5 to TRBJ1-1; D possibly corresponds to TRBD1 (5 bases). CDR3 length: 11 residues. The V and J ends lost 7 bases and 3 bases respectively, with 6 bases between them. Germline assignment: CDR1 MNHEY and CDR2 SVGAGI. CDR3 coding DNA: TGTGCCAGCAAAGGGGACACTGAAGCTTTCTTT. Protein sequence: CASKGDTEAFF.

This clone has only one observation. This chain uses TRBV19 with TRBJ1-5, with 9 bases matching TRBD1. The CDR3 runs to 17 residues. Germline CDR1 and CDR2: LNHDA and SQIVND (reference sequence). The ends lost 9 bases at V and 3 bases at J; junction bases unmatched: 15. Written as DNA, the CDR3 is TGTGCCAGCATAGGGAACCGGGACAGGGAAATCAATCAGCCCCAGCATTTT. Translated, it gives CASIGNRDREINQPQHF.

This clone was counted a few times. This chain joins TRBV24-1 and TRBJ1-2; 8 bases match TRBD1. J lost 8 bases, V lost 3 bases, and 10 bases had no gene match. The CDR3 runs to 15 residues. Germline V gene data show CDR1 as KGHDR and CDR2 as SFDVKD. In DNA, the CDR3 is TGTGCCACCAGTGATCCTGGACAGGGTGTTGGGGGCTACACCTTC. This translates into CATSDPGQGVGGYTF.

This sequence joins TRBV23-1 and TRBJ2-1, with a possible D match to TRBD1 (6 bases). TRBV23-1 is classed as an ORF, of uncertain function. There are 17 residues in the CDR3. The germline V and J ends were trimmed by 4 bases and 1 base, with 17 bases remaining between them. The CDR3 loop reads CASSPRGGSSSYNEQFF. The CDR3 DNA follows: TGCGCCAGCAGTCCCAGGGGCGGTTCCAGTTCCTACAATGAGCAGTTCTTC.

The chain couples TRBV7-2 to TRBJ1-3; TRBD1 aligns across 9 bases. Trimming cost V 6 bases and J 0 bases; bases outside gene matches: 3. The germline V gene encodes CDR1 SGHTA and CDR2 FQGNSA. The CDR3 has 15 amino acids. This chain's CDR3 is CASSGQGSSGNTIYF. The CDR3 coding sequence is TGTGCCAGCAGTGGACAGGGGAGCTCTGGAAACACCATATATTTT.